Listed below are T cell receptor beta chains from one sample, sequenced in a study of T cells in Graves' hyperthyroidism and ophthalmopathy. MiXCR, applied by TCRdb to the multiplex PCR reads, yields one record per CDR3 protein. The table includes roughly 250,000 distinct CDR3 sequences, roughly 15% detected once. What was sequenced was blood. These receptors were taken from a woman in her thirties or forties with Graves' hyperthyroidism that later progressed to Graves' ophthalmopathy. Both conserved end residues are part of each CDR3. D genes are given only for firm matches. Size values are once, few and many counts, or a class for expanded clones, and some rows have none.

TRBV6-1	many	NA	TRBJ1-4	TGTGCCAGCAGTCTAAGCGGGACGGCTGAAAAACTGTTTTTT	CASSLSGTAEKLFF
TRBV11-2	many	NA	TRBJ1-4	TGTGCCAGCAGCCTTGGGAGCCAGGTCGTGAGAAATGAAAAACTGTTTTTT	CASSLGSQVVRNEKLFF
TRBV2	many	TRBD1	TRBJ2-5	TGTGCCACCCGTGGACAGGGACAAGAGACCCAGTACTTC	CATRGQGQETQYF
TRBV7-9	many	TRBD1	TRBJ1-1	TGTGCCAGTAGACAGGGATCGAACACTGAAGCTTTCTTT	CASRQGSNTEAFF
TRBV2	many	NA	TRBJ2-6	TGTGCCAGCAGGGGGTCGATACTCCAATCTGGGGCCAACGTCCTGACTTTC	CASRGSILQSGANVLTF
TRBV12-3/TRBV12-4	many	NA	TRBJ1-1	TGTGCCAGCAGCCCAGGGGTGGTCACTGAAGCTTTCTTT	CASSPGVVTEAFF
TRBV20-1	NA	NA	TRBJ2-7	TGCAGTGCTAGAGACCCTAGGGGCGGCCCATTCTACGAGCAGTACTTC	CSARDPRGGPFYEQYF
TRBV6-1	NA	TRBD1	TRBJ2-7	TGTGCCAGCAGCGACAGGGTCTACGAGCAGTACTTC	CASSDRVYEQYF
TRBV7-3	many	TRBD2	TRBJ2-1	TGTGCCAGCAGCCCCGTAGCGGGAGTTGGCTTTTACAATGAGCAGTTCTTC	CASSPVAGVGFYNEQFF
TRBV4-1	NA	NA	TRBJ2-4	TGCGCCAGCAGCCGGAGGGGGGAGACGCTGGGCAAAAACATTCAGTACTTC	CASSRRGETLGKNIQYF
TRBV27	many	NA	TRBJ1-6	TGTGCCAGCAGTTTATCGGGGAGTTATTCACCCCTCCACTTT	CASSLSGSYSPLHF
TRBV18	many	NA	TRBJ2-2	TGTGCCAGCTCACCCCGGGATGCCGGGGAGCTGTTTTTT	CASSPRDAGELFF
TRBV4-1	many	NA	TRBJ2-7	TGCGCCAGCAGCCAAGTGGGCTACGAGCAGTACTTC	CASSQVGYEQYF
TRBV12-3/TRBV12-4	many	NA	TRBJ2-3	TGTGCCAGCAGCCTGACAGTCGCTAGCACAGATACGCAGTATTTT	CASSLTVASTDTQYF
TRBV5-1	many	NA	TRBJ2-7	TGCGCCAGCAGCTTTACTTTTGGGATGGGAACTTACGAGCAGTACTTC	CASSFTFGMGTYEQYF
TRBV6-1	many	NA	TRBJ1-5	TGTGCCAGCAGGACAGATAGCAATCAGCCCCAGCATTTT	CASRTDSNQPQHF
TRBV3-1	many	TRBD2	TRBJ2-5	TGTGCCTCGGAGGGAGGGCCGCGAGAGACCCAGTACTTC	CASEGGPRETQYF
TRBV6-1	few	NA	TRBJ1-1	TGTGCCAGCAGTGGGGCAGGGTCGATCAACACTGAAGCTTTCTTT	CASSGAGSINTEAFF
TRBV2	many	NA	TRBJ2-7	TGTGCCAGCAGTGATAAGGGGACAAAAAACGCCTACGAGCAGTACTTC	CASSDKGTKNAYEQYF
TRBV19	few	NA	TRBJ2-7	TGTGCCAGTGGGAGCCCCGGTGGATACGAGCAGTACTTC	CASGSPGGYEQYF
TRBV12-3/TRBV12-4	NA	NA	TRBJ2-1	TGTGCCAGCATCCGCCCCGGGAGTGAGCAGTTCTTC	CASIRPGSEQFF
TRBV6-1	many	NA	TRBJ2-1	TGTGCCAGCAGCACGAGCCGGGACGCACACAATGAGCAGTTCTTC	CASSTSRDAHNEQFF
TRBV3-1	many	NA	TRBJ1-6	TGTGCCAGCAGCCAAGATGGGGGGGGGAATTCACCCCTCCACTTT	CASSQDGGGNSPLHF
TRBV9	NA	TRBD1	TRBJ1-1	TGTGCCAGCAGCCAGGGGACAGGGGGCTCTGAAGCTTTCTTT	CASSQGTGGSEAFF
TRBV19	many	NA	TRBJ2-6	TGTGCCAGTAGTACTCCAGGGGCTGGGGCCAACGTCCTGACTTTC	CASSTPGAGANVLTF
TRBV11-2	once	TRBD2	TRBJ2-1	TGTGCCAGCAGCTTTCACCGCGCGACTAGCGGGGGGCCTTACAATGAGCAGTTCTTC	CASSFHRATSGGPYNEQFF
TRBV20-1	many	TRBD2	TRBJ2-2	TGCAGTGCTAGAGATCGACTAGCGGGAGGGATTACCGGGGAGCTGTTTTTT	CSARDRLAGGITGELFF
TRBV12-3/TRBV12-4	many	TRBD2	TRBJ2-5	TGTGCCAGCAGGTCGGCGGATTGGGCGGGAGGAGAGACCCAGTACTTC	CASRSADWAGGETQYF
TRBV6-1	few	TRBD1	TRBJ1-5	TGTGCCAGCAGACAACGGGACAGTAGCAATCAGCCCCAGCATTTT	CASRQRDSSNQPQHF
TRBV28	many	NA	TRBJ1-5	TGTGCCAGCCTCCGGCCGTCTTGGAGAAATCAGCCCCAGCATTTT	CASLRPSWRNQPQHF
TRBV19	many	NA	TRBJ2-7	TGTGCCAGTAGTCGACGACTGAACTACGAGCAGTACTTC	CASSRRLNYEQYF
TRBV7-2	NA	NA	TRBJ2-7	TGTGCCAGCAGCTTAACACTAGCCAACTACGAGCAGTACTTC	CASSLTLANYEQYF
TRBV5-4	few	NA	TRBJ1-1	TGTGCCAGCAGCTTGCGTACAGGGCTGAACACTGAAGCTTTCTTT	CASSLRTGLNTEAFF
TRBV6-1	many	NA	TRBJ1-3	TGTGCCAGCAGTCTTGGACAGCGAAGAACTGGAAACACCATATATTTT	CASSLGQRRTGNTIYF
TRBV7-3	many	NA	TRBJ2-3	TGTGCCAGCAGCTTGGGGGCCGGACTAGAACGAGATACGCAGTATTTT	CASSLGAGLERDTQYF
TRBV27	many	NA	TRBJ2-7	TGTGCCAGCATCCCGCGGGGGCCCTACGAGCAGTACTTC	CASIPRGPYEQYF
TRBV2	NA	NA	TRBJ2-3	TGTGCCACCAGTGAGCTAACAGGGGATACGCAGTATTTT	CATSELTGDTQYF
TRBV12-3/TRBV12-4	many	TRBD2	TRBJ2-3	TGTGCCAGTCCGGGGGGGATGATAGATACGCAGTATTTT	CASPGGMIDTQYF